This is a list of T cell receptor beta chains from one sample in a study of T cell responses to AZD1222 COVID-19 vaccine. Sequenced by immunoSEQ multiplex PCR; TCRdb stores in-frame clones only, minus some. Of more than 100,000 clones listed, about nine tenths are singletons. This sample comprised peripheral blood, obtained on day 0 of AZD1222 vaccination. The receptors originated from an adult in good health. CDR3s include the opening cysteine and the closing phenylalanine or tryptophan. A D gene is named only where the DNA matches it firmly. Clone size appears in some rows only: once, few, many, or a class for an expanded clone.

D: NA; size: NA; length: 13; V: TRBV29-1; J: TRBJ2-1; DNA: TGCAGCGTTGAAATAACGGGTGGCGGGGAGCAGTTCTTC; CDR3: CSVEITGGGEQFF
D: TRBD2; size: NA; length: 14; V: TRBV6-4; J: TRBJ2-1; DNA: TGTGCCAGCAGTGGCGGGAGCTCCTACAATGAGCAGTTCTTC; CDR3: CASSGGSSYNEQFF
D: NA; size: NA; length: 14; V: TRBV7-2; J: TRBJ2-7; DNA: TGTGCCAGCAGCGGAGGTGGCGCCGCCTACGAGCAGTACTTC; CDR3: CASSGGGAAYEQYF
D: TRBD2; size: NA; length: 16; V: TRBV28; J: TRBJ2-1; DNA: TGTGCCAGCAGTTTAATGACTAGCGGGGTTATGAATGAGCAGTTCTTC; CDR3: CASSLMTSGVMNEQFF
D: TRBD1; size: few; length: 17; V: TRBV19; J: TRBJ1-4; DNA: TGTGCCAGTAGTAAAACGAGACCGGGACAGGGTGATGAAAAACTGTTTTTT; CDR3: CASSKTRPGQGDEKLFF
D: NA; size: NA; length: 14; V: TRBV28; J: TRBJ1-6; DNA: TGTGCCAGCAGATACGGGAGTGGTGGTTCACCCCTCCACTTT; CDR3: CASRYGSGGSPLHF
D: NA; size: NA; length: 12; V: TRBV12-3/TRBV12-4; J: TRBJ2-7; DNA: TGTGCCAGCGGGGACGGAGTCTGGGGGCAGTACTTC; CDR3: CASGDGVWGQYF
D: TRBD2; size: NA; length: 13; V: TRBV12-3/TRBV12-4; J: TRBJ2-3; DNA: TGTGCCAGCGGGGGGGTTAACACAGATACGCAGTATTTT; CDR3: CASGGVNTDTQYF
D: NA; size: NA; length: 15; V: TRBV7-9; J: TRBJ1-3; DNA: TGTGCCAGCAGCCGAACTTACAGGGAAGACGACACCATATATTTT; CDR3: CASSRTYREDDTIYF
D: NA; size: NA; length: 13; V: TRBV12-3/TRBV12-4; J: TRBJ2-3; DNA: TGTGCCAGCTCGTGGATAGGAACAGATACGCAGTATTTT; CDR3: CASSWIGTDTQYF
D: NA; size: NA; length: 15; V: TRBV7-3; J: TRBJ1-3; DNA: TGTGCCAGCAGCTTAGGTCCGGGGTTGGCAAACACCATATATTTT; CDR3: CASSLGPGLANTIYF
D: NA; size: NA; length: 12; V: TRBV28; J: TRBJ1-1; DNA: TGTGCCAGCGCCAGTTTGAACACTGAAGCTTTCTTT; CDR3: CASASLNTEAFF
D: TRBD2; size: NA; length: 17; V: TRBV20-1; J: TRBJ2-3; DNA: TGCAGTGCTAGTGGAAGCGGGGGAACGGTTAGCACAGATACGCAGTATTTT; CDR3: CSASGSGGTVSTDTQYF
D: TRBD2; size: NA; length: 15; V: TRBV4-1; J: TRBJ2-4; DNA: TGCGCCAGCAGCCCCCTTACGGGGGGGGTGATCATTCAGTACTTC; CDR3: CASSPLTGGVIIQYF
D: NA; size: NA; length: 12; V: TRBV28; J: TRBJ1-2; DNA: TGTGCCAGCAGTTTGAGAAGCTATGGCTACACCTTC; CDR3: CASSLRSYGYTF
D: NA; size: NA; length: 14; V: TRBV10-3; J: TRBJ2-7; DNA: TGTGCCATCAGTGGAACCTATAGCGGATACGAGCAGTACTTC; CDR3: CAISGTYSGYEQYF
D: NA; size: NA; length: 12; V: TRBV6-5; J: TRBJ1-5; DNA: TGTGCCAGCAAGACAGACTATCAGCCCCAGCATTTT; CDR3: CASKTDYQPQHF
D: NA; size: NA; length: 12; V: TRBV28; J: TRBJ1-5; DNA: TGTGCCAGCAGTTTGGGAAGACAGCCCCAGCATTTT; CDR3: CASSLGRQPQHF
D: NA; size: NA; length: 14; V: TRBV24-1; J: TRBJ1-5; DNA: TGTGCCACCAGTGAGGCAGGAGGTTTTCAGCCCCAGCATTTT; CDR3: CATSEAGGFQPQHF
D: NA; size: NA; length: 15; V: TRBV9; J: TRBJ1-4; DNA: TGTGCCAGCAGCGTCCGGACTGGTTCTAATGAAAAACTGTTTTTT; CDR3: CASSVRTGSNEKLFF
D: TRBD2; size: NA; length: 16; V: TRBV24-1; J: TRBJ2-1; DNA: TGTGCCACCAGTGACAGTAGCGGGGGGGTCCCCAATGAGCAGTTCTTC; CDR3: CATSDSSGGVPNEQFF
D: TRBD2; size: NA; length: 15; V: TRBV3-1/TRBV3-2; J: TRBJ2-7; DNA: TGTGCCAGCAGCCAAGATCACGGGGGGGCCGGCCGGCCCTACTTC; CDR3: CASSQDHGGAGRPYF
D: TRBD2; size: NA; length: 15; V: TRBV4-1; J: TRBJ2-5; DNA: TGCGCCAGCAGCCAAGCGGGGGGGCCTAGGGAGACCCAGTACTTC; CDR3: CASSQAGGPRETQYF
D: TRBD1; size: NA; length: 15; V: TRBV19; J: TRBJ1-2; DNA: TGTGCCAGTAGTATGGAACAGGGGGCTAACTATGGCTACACCTTC; CDR3: CASSMEQGANYGYTF
D: TRBD1; size: NA; length: 14; V: TRBV7-3; J: TRBJ1-1; DNA: TGTGCCAGCAGCCCCAACAGGGGTAGTACTGAAGCTTTCTTT; CDR3: CASSPNRGSTEAFF
D: TRBD2; size: NA; length: 17; V: TRBV7-9; J: TRBJ2-1; DNA: TGTGCCAGCAGGGTCCCCACTGCGGGGGGGAATTACAATGAGCAGTTCTTC; CDR3: CASRVPTAGGNYNEQFF
D: NA; size: NA; length: 12; V: TRBV2; J: TRBJ1-6; DNA: TGTGCCAGCAAGGAAGAGTTGATGTCCCTCCACTTT; CDR3: CASKEELMSLHF
D: NA; size: NA; length: 13; V: TRBV7-9; J: TRBJ2-3; DNA: TGTGCCAGCAGCGTGACAGACACAGATACGCAGTATTTT; CDR3: CASSVTDTDTQYF
D: TRBD1; size: NA; length: 17; V: TRBV18; J: TRBJ1-6; DNA: TGTGCCAGCTCACCCATACCGGCGGGGACAGTAAATTCACCCCTCCACTTT; CDR3: CASSPIPAGTVNSPLHF
D: TRBD1; size: NA; length: 16; V: TRBV6-5; J: TRBJ1-1; DNA: TGTGCCAGCAGTTACTACTTCGACAGGGCGGATACTGAAGCTTTCTTT; CDR3: CASSYYFDRADTEAFF
D: TRBD1; size: NA; length: 15; V: TRBV16; J: TRBJ1-2; DNA: TGTGCCAGCAGCCAATCGGGCAGGGGGGACTATGGCTACACCTTC; CDR3: CASSQSGRGDYGYTF
D: TRBD1; size: NA; length: 14; V: TRBV19; J: TRBJ1-2; DNA: TGTGCCAGTAGTGCGGGGACAGGGAGTCAAGGCTACACCTTC; CDR3: CASSAGTGSQGYTF
D: NA; size: NA; length: 13; V: TRBV5-4; J: TRBJ1-2; DNA: TGTGCCAGCAGCCTCGGGGCCCACTATGGCTACACCTTC; CDR3: CASSLGAHYGYTF
D: NA; size: NA; length: 11; V: TRBV6-5; J: TRBJ1-5; DNA: TGTGCCAGCGAGGGGAATCAGCCCCAGCATTTT; CDR3: CASEGNQPQHF
D: NA; size: once; length: 17; V: TRBV7-2; J: TRBJ1-1; DNA: TGTGCCAGCAGCCCAGGACCTACTCGGACGAGGAACACTGAAGCTTTCTTT; CDR3: CASSPGPTRTRNTEAFF
D: NA; size: NA; length: 14; V: TRBV18; J: TRBJ1-5; DNA: TGTGCCAGCTCACCAGAGGCAAACAATCAGCCCCAGCATTTT; CDR3: CASSPEANNQPQHF
D: NA; size: NA; length: 11; V: TRBV3-1/TRBV3-2; J: TRBJ1-1; DNA: TGTGCCAGCAGCCAAGATCTCTCAGCTTTCTTT; CDR3: CASSQDLSAFF
D: NA; size: NA; length: 17; V: TRBV7-9; J: TRBJ1-4; DNA: TGTGCCAGCAGCTTAGGAATCGGGGGTACAACTAATGAAAAACTGTTTTTT; CDR3: CASSLGIGGTTNEKLFF
D: NA; size: NA; length: 15; V: TRBV6-5; J: TRBJ1-5; DNA: TGTGCCAGCAGTTACAGGGGATATAGCAATCAGCCCCAGCATTTT; CDR3: CASSYRGYSNQPQHF
D: NA; size: NA; length: 13; V: TRBV29-1; J: TRBJ1-1; DNA: TGCAGCGTGAAGGGAAGCTATAACACTGAAGCTTTCTTT; CDR3: CSVKGSYNTEAFF
D: NA; size: NA; length: 14; V: TRBV5-1; J: TRBJ2-7; DNA: TGCGCCAGCAGCCCACGGACAGGGAGGGACGAGCAGTACTTC; CDR3: CASSPRTGRDEQYF
D: TRBD1; size: NA; length: 15; V: TRBV16; J: TRBJ2-7; DNA: TGTGCCAGCAGCCAAAGAAACAGGGGAATCTACGAGCAGTACTTC; CDR3: CASSQRNRGIYEQYF
D: TRBD2; size: NA; length: 14; V: TRBV30; J: TRBJ2-1; DNA: TGTGCCTGGAAATTAGCGGGGGGGTCCAATGAGCAGTTCTTC; CDR3: CAWKLAGGSNEQFF
D: NA; size: NA; length: 13; V: TRBV2; J: TRBJ2-1; DNA: TGTGCCACTTCGGGGGACAGTGGCAATGAGCAGTTCTTC; CDR3: CATSGDSGNEQFF
D: NA; size: NA; length: 15; V: TRBV5-6; J: TRBJ2-1; DNA: TGTGCCAGCAGCTTGGGCGGAGGGCTCTACAATGAGCAGTTCTTC; CDR3: CASSLGGGLYNEQFF
D: TRBD1; size: NA; length: 15; V: TRBV6-5; J: TRBJ2-7; DNA: TGTGCCAGCAGTTTCGGACAGGGGTTCCACTACGAGCAGTACTTC; CDR3: CASSFGQGFHYEQYF
D: NA; size: NA; length: 14; V: TRBV10-3; J: TRBJ1-1; DNA: TGTGCCATCAGTGTGGGGGGGAGTAGCACTGAAGCTTTCTTT; CDR3: CAISVGGSSTEAFF
D: TRBD2; size: once; length: 16; V: TRBV7-3; J: TRBJ2-1; DNA: TGTGCCAGCAGCTTAACTTGGGCTAGCGGGGGAATTGGGCAGTTCTTC; CDR3: CASSLTWASGGIGQFF
D: NA; size: NA; length: 13; V: TRBV3-1/TRBV3-2; J: TRBJ1-2; DNA: TGTGCCAGCAGCCAAGGGAGGAACTATGGCTACACCTTC; CDR3: CASSQGRNYGYTF
D: TRBD2; size: NA; length: 16; V: TRBV10-3; J: TRBJ2-7; DNA: TGTGCCATCAGTGACTCTTGGGGGGGGAACTCCTACGAGCAGTACTTC; CDR3: CAISDSWGGNSYEQYF
D: TRBD1; size: NA; length: 15; V: TRBV7-9; J: TRBJ1-2; DNA: TGTGCCAGCAGCTTAGCGCCGGGACAGGGGGTGGGCTACACCTTC; CDR3: CASSLAPGQGVGYTF
D: NA; size: NA; length: 15; V: TRBV7-3; J: TRBJ2-2; DNA: TGTGCCAGCAGCTTAACCCAGATGAACACCGGGGAGCTGTTTTTT; CDR3: CASSLTQMNTGELFF
D: TRBD1; size: once; length: 15; V: TRBV7-3; J: TRBJ2-3; DNA: TGTGCCAGCGCCCGACAGGGGGTGGTTGCAGATACGCAGTATTTT; CDR3: CASARQGVVADTQYF